Included here is one T cell receptor beta chain sequence, with context. This sample was taken from a study of blood T cell repertoires in COVID-19. Study overall: The study drew acute and convalescent COVID-19 samples from the United States, Italy and Spain. PBMCs, B-cell-depleted T cells, or T cells provided the cDNA or gDNA that made up the material.

V was pared by 3 bases and J by 3 bases, with 5 bases between. The CDR3 is 12 amino acids. The germline CDR1 and CDR2 sequences are SEHNR and FQNEAQ (reference sequence). TCRdb keeps only in-frame clones here, not all; method: immunoSEQ multiplex PCR. The sample lists tens of thousands of clones; about 85% were seen once. This receptor was obtained from a man older than 75 with acute or convalescent COVID-19. This chain connects TRBV7-9 to TRBJ1-1; no definite D call. Sequencing was performed on peripheral blood. In nucleotides, the CDR3 is TGTGCCAGCAGCTTTTGGCACACTGAAGCTTTCTTT. Translated, it gives CASSFWHTEAFF.